These 21 T cell receptor beta chains originate from one sample sequenced in a study of spatial heterogeneity in lung cancer (dated by TCRdb to about 2019). The study at large found these results: The number of expanded intratumoral alpha and beta TCRs correlated with the tumor nonsynonymous mutation count.

What this sample's time point label stands for: sample taken at primary tumor resection. Antigens of these TCRs are unknown. Library construction relied on 5' RACE. Sequencing used a NextSeq 500. TCRdb reanalyzed the raw reads on its own, using fastp at Q25 for trimming and MiXCR for clone calling, and kept in-frame beta chains. Entries are consolidated by CDR3 protein sequence, retaining the most common genes and DNA. The table for this sample lists some 6,000 distinct CDR3 sequences; 14% of them were counted only once. About 10% of the sample is taken by the ten largest. The sample in question was lung tumor tissue, obtained at surgery. The receptors stem from a male donor with early-stage non-small cell lung cancer.

This clonotype came up a few times. V is TRBV2 and J is TRBJ2-1; 14 nucleotides line up with TRBD2. The length of the CDR3 is 16 residues. CDR1 is SNHLY and CDR2 is FYNNEI in the germline V gene. The V gene end was trimmed by 5 bases and the J gene end by 1 base; junction bases not matched to a gene: 1. In nucleotides, the CDR3 is TGTGCCAGCAGTAGGACTAGCGGGGGGTCCTACAATGAGCAGTTCTTC. This encodes CASSRTSGGSYNEQFF.

The table lists this clonotype with many counts. The chain has TRBV5-1 and TRBJ2-1, with 7 bases identical to TRBD2. CDR3 length: 16 amino acids. V trimming: 4 bases; J trimming: 4 bases; junction bases outside the gene matches: 11. Germline V gene lookup returns CDR1 SGHRS and CDR2 YFSETQ. CDR3 sequence: CASSLDVAREYNEQFF. DNA of the CDR3: TGCGCCAGCAGCCTGGATGTTGCGCGGGAGTACAATGAGCAGTTCTTC.

This clonotype was counted between two and nine times. The rearrangement links TRBV4-1 to TRBJ2-7; D may be TRBD1 or TRBD2 (5 bases each). V shed 0 bases and J shed 4 bases, with 16 bases lying between them. Germline CDR1 is MGHRA and CDR2 is YSYEKL. This CDR3 contains 16 residues. The DNA for the CDR3 is TGCGCCAGCAGCCAAGAAGAGACGGGGCCCGTATACGAGCAGTACTTC. Its translation: CASSQEETGPVYEQYF.

The chain joins TRBV20-1 to TRBJ1-1, with TRBD1 identical over 7 bases. Per the germline V gene, CDR1 is DFQATT and CDR2 is SNEGSKA (reference sequence). The CDR3 sequence is 11 residues long. As DNA, the CDR3 is TGCAGCATCAACCAGGGGGCTGAAGCTTTCTTT. This encodes CSINQGAEAFF.

This clonotype counts as medium-sized. The rearrangement joins TRBV11-2 to TRBJ2-1; 9 positions match TRBD1. Trimming at V came to 0 bases and at J to 9 bases, leaving 6 bases not matched to a gene. The CDR3 has 15 residues. Germline V gene data show CDR1 as SGHAT and CDR2 as FQNNGV. This chain's CDR3 is CASSLEGTGYPEQFF. The CDR3 nucleotides read TGTGCCAGCAGCTTAGAGGGGACAGGGTACCCTGAGCAGTTCTTC.

This clonotype showed up many times. The genes are TRBV12-3 or TRBV12-4 and TRBJ2-2; 9 bases map to TRBD1. The CDR3 is 17 residues long. Unmatched junction bases numbered 13, after V lost 5 bases and J lost 6 bases. Here the CDR3 DNA reads TGTGCCAGCAGTCCATCGACAGGGGGGGTTTTTCCCGGGGAGCTGTTTTTT. Its translation is CASSPSTGGVFPGELFF.

In its sample, this clonotype was seen a few times. The chain employs TRBV20-1 and TRBJ2-1, with D tentatively TRBD2 (5 bases). CDR3 size: 16 residues. Deletions cut 5 bases from V and 1 base from J, with 18 bases between. Germline V gene sequence: CDR1 DFQATT, CDR2 SNEGSKA (reference sequence). CDR3 nucleotides: TGCAGTGCTGGCCGGGCGCTAGCCTCTTCCTACAATGAGCAGTTCTTC. This gives the protein CSAGRALASSYNEQFF.

Ten or more counts support this clonotype. The rearrangement links TRBV3-1 to TRBJ2-2; 7 positions agree with TRBD1. Germline V gene sequence: CDR1 LGHDT, CDR2 YNNKEL (reference sequence). J gave up 2 bases and V 3 bases, and 6 bases lay outside the gene matches. The CDR3 has 16 residues. CDR3 in amino acids: CASSHQTGPNTGELFF. In nucleotides, the CDR3 is TGTGCCAGCAGCCATCAGACAGGGCCTAACACCGGGGAGCTGTTTTTT.

In its sample, this clonotype was seen many times. The chain recombines TRBV7-3 with TRBJ2-1; possible D gene TRBD2, 6 bases. V lost 5 bases, J lost 4 bases, and 15 bases lay in between. CDR3 size: 15 residues. Germline V gene data show CDR1 as SGHTA and CDR2 as FQGTGA. The CDR3 nucleotides read TGTGCCAGCAGCCCAAGCTCTAGCGTGTACAATGAGCAGTTCTTC. Amino acid sequence: CASSPSSSVYNEQFF.

This clonotype is medium-sized (0.01 to 0.1%). The V call is TRBV6-5, the J call TRBJ2-7; no definite D call. This CDR3 has 16 residues. Germline values: CDR1 MNHEY, CDR2 SVGAGI. V lost 0 bases, J lost 1 base, and 13 bases lay in between. The CDR3: CASSYSPTAESYEQYF. In DNA, the CDR3 is TGTGCCAGCAGTTACTCGCCGACTGCTGAATCCTACGAGCAGTACTTC.

In this sample, this clonotype is medium-sized. The chain carries TRBV6-5 and TRBJ2-1, with D maybe TRBD2 (6 bases). The CDR3 covers 14 residues. The germline V gene encodes CDR1 MNHEY and CDR2 SVGAGI. Deletions cut 5 bases from V and 9 bases from J, with 17 bases between. CDR3 protein: CASSLSGEVAEQFF. In DNA, the CDR3 is TGTGCCAGCAGTCTCTCCGGGGAGGTAGCTGAGCAGTTCTTC.

This clonotype is labeled medium-sized. This chain joins TRBV28 and TRBJ2-3, with no clear D. The V end was cut by 8 bases, the J end by 0 bases, with 12 bases between. The CDR3 runs 14 residues. Per germline, CDR1 MDHEN and CDR2 SYDVKM. CDR3 sequence reads: CASSESSSTDTQYF. CDR3 nucleotides: TGTGCCAGCTCAGAGTCCTCTAGCACAGATACGCAGTATTTT.

This clonotype qualifies as medium-sized. The CDR3 coding sequence is TGTGCCAGCACCGGGGGGAATAGCAATCAGCCCCAGCATTTT. Protein: CASTGGNSNQPQHF. The gene calls are TRBV6-1 and TRBJ1-5; maybe TRBD1 (5 bases). V shed 7 bases and J shed 0 bases, with 10 bases lying between them. The CDR3 spans 14 residues. Germline V gives CDR1 MNHNS, CDR2 SASEGT.

By sample fraction, this clonotype is medium-sized. The J gene is TRBJ1-2, the V gene TRBV7-9; perhaps TRBD1 as D (6 bases). Germline CDR1 and CDR2: SEHNR and FQNEAQ (reference sequence). V shed 0 bases and J shed 5 bases, with 13 bases lying between them. The length of the CDR3 is 15 residues. DNA for the CDR3: TGTGCCAGCAGCTTAGCGCTGGGGACAAATTATGGCTACACCTTC. It translates to CASSLALGTNYGYTF.

This clonotype was observed at least ten times. The chain carries TRBV20-1 and TRBJ1-5; D not certain. This CDR3 is 13 amino acids long. V was shortened by 5 bases and J by 1 base, with 9 bases between the two germline ends. CDR1 DFQATT and CDR2 SNEGSKA come from the germline V gene (reference sequence). The DNA of the CDR3 is TGCAGTGCTGAGGGCCAGAGCAATCAGCCCCAGCATTTT. Amino acids: CSAEGQSNQPQHF.

This clonotype is judged medium-sized (0.01 to 0.1%). This chain connects TRBV20-1 to TRBJ2-7; the match to TRBD2 covers 9 bases. The CDR3 totals 14 residues. The germline V gene has CDR1 DFQATT and CDR2 SNEGSKA (reference sequence). DNA for the CDR3: TGCAGCCCAACCCTAGCGGGACCTTCCTACGAGCAGTACTTC. Protein sequence: CSPTLAGPSYEQYF.

By proportion, this clonotype is medium-sized. The gene calls are TRBV5-1 and TRBJ2-1; 10 bases line up with TRBD2. Trimming at V came to 3 bases and at J to 5 bases, leaving 5 bases not matched to a gene. Germline V lookup: CDR1 SGHRS, CDR2 YFSETQ. The CDR3 is made up of 15 amino acids. The CDR3 DNA reads TGCGCCAGCAGCTCTCTAGCGGGAGAAAACAATGAGCAGTTCTTC. Protein: CASSSLAGENNEQFF. The complete variable domain, with remaining parts taken from reference TRBV5-1 and TRBJ2-1, reads KAGVTQTPRYLIKTRGQQVTLSCSPISGHRSVSWYQQTPGQGLQFLFEYFSETQRNKGNFPGRFSGRQFSNSRSEMNVSTLELGDSALYLCASSSLAGENNEQFFGPGTRLTVL.

This clonotype is labeled medium-sized (0.01 to 0.1%). The genes are TRBV28 and TRBJ1-4; 9 bases match TRBD1. V lost 6 bases and J lost 8; bases outside the gene matches: 7. The CDR3 is made up of 14 amino acids. Germline V gene sequence: CDR1 MDHEN, CDR2 SYDVKM. CDR3 amino acids: CASSRGQGREKLFF. The CDR3 DNA is TGTGCCAGCAGCCGCGGACAGGGGAGGGAAAAACTGTTTTTT. Full variable domain (remainder filled in from reference TRBV28 and TRBJ1-4): DVKVTQSSRYLVKRTGEKVFLECVQDMDHENMFWYRQDPGLGLRLIYFSYDVKMKEKGDIPEGYSVSREKKERFSLILESASTNQTSMYLCASSRGQGREKLFFGSGTQLSVL.

This clonotype is labeled medium-sized. This chain joins TRBV9 and TRBJ1-1; D is ambiguous. Germline V lookup: CDR1 SGDLS, CDR2 YYNGEE. V lost 0 bases and J lost 0, with 9 bases in between. This CDR3 spans 15 amino acids. Written as DNA, the CDR3 is TGTGCCAGCAGCGTAGCGGGCAGGCTGAACACTGAAGCTTTCTTT. Its translation is CASSVAGRLNTEAFF.

This clonotype qualifies as medium-sized (0.01 to 0.1%). V and J are TRBV9 and TRBJ2-5, with TRBD2 identical over 8 bases. The CDR3 sequence is 15 residues long. With V trimmed by 0 bases and J by 4 bases, 5 bases remained unmatched. Per the germline V gene, CDR1 is SGDLS and CDR2 is YYNGEE. CDR3 region: CASSVEGAGGETQYF. The DNA for the CDR3 is TGTGCCAGCAGCGTAGAGGGCGCGGGGGGAGAGACCCAGTACTTC.

This clonotype was recorded many times. The chain employs TRBV28 and TRBJ1-2; TRBD1 might be the D (6 bases). CDR3 length: 13 residues. Germline CDR1 is MDHEN and CDR2 is SYDVKM. V dropped 5 bases and J dropped 5 bases, with 12 bases sitting between them. The CDR3 region has the DNA TGTGCCAGCAGTAGGGGGACACCGTATGGCTACACCTTC. Amino acid sequence: CASSRGTPYGYTF.